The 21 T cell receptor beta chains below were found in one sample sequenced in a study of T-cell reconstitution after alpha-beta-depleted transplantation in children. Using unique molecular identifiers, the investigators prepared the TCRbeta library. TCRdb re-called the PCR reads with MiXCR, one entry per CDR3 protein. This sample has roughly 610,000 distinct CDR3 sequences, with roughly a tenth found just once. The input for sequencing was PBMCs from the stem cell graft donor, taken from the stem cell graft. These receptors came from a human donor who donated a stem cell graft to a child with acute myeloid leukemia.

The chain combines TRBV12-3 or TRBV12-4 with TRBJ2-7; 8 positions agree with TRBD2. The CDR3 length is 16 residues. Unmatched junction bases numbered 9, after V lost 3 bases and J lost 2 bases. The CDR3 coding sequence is TGTGCCAGCAGTTTCCGGGTTAGCGGGGTTCCCTACGAGCAGTACTTC. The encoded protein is CASSFRVSGVPYEQYF.

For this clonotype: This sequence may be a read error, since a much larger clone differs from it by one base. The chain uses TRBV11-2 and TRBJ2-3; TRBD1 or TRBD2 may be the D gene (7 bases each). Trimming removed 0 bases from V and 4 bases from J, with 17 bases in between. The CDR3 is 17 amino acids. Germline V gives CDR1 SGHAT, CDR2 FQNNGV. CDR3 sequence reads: CASSLEAGGGGSDTQYF. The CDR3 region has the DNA TGTGCCAGCAGCTTAGAGGCAGGGGGGGGCGGGTCAGATACGCAGTATTTT.

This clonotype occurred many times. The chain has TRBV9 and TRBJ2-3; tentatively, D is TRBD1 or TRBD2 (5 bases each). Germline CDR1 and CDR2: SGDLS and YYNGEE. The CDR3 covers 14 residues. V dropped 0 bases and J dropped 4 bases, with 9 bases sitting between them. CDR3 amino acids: CASSVASGPDTQYF. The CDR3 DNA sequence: TGTGCCAGCAGCGTAGCTTCGGGGCCAGATACGCAGTATTTT.

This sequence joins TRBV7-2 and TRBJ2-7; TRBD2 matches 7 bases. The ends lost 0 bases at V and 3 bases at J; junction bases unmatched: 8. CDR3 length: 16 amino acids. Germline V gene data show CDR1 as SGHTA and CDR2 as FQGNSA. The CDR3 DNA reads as TGTGCCAGCAGCTTAGCAGTAGGCGGGAGATTCTACGAGCAGTACTTC. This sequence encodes CASSLAVGGRFYEQYF.

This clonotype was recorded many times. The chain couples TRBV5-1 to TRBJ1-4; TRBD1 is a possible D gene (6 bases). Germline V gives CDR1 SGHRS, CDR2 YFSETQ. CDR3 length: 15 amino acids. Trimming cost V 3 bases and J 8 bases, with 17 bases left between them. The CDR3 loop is CASSWTGTPEEKLFF. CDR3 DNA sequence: TGCGCCAGCAGCTGGACCGGGACACCGGAGGAAAAACTGTTTTTT. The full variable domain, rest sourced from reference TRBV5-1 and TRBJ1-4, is KAGVTQTPRYLIKTRGQQVTLSCSPISGHRSVSWYQQTPGQGLQFLFEYFSETQRNKGNFPGRFSGRQFSNSRSEMNVSTLELGDSALYLCASSWTGTPEEKLFFGSGTQLSVL.

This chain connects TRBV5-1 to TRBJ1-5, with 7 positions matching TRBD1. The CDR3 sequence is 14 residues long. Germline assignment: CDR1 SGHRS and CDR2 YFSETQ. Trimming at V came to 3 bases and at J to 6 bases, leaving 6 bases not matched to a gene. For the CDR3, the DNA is TGCGCCAGCAGCTCGGGACAGCCTGGTCAGCCCCAGCATTTT. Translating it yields CASSSGQPGQPQHF.

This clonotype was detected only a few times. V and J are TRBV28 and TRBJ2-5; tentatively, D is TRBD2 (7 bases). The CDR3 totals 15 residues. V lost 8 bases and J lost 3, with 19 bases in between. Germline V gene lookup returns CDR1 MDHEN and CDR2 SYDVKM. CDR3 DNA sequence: TGTGCCAGCGAGGGGTTGAGGGGGGGAGAAGAGACCCAGTACTTC. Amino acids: CASEGLRGGEETQYF.

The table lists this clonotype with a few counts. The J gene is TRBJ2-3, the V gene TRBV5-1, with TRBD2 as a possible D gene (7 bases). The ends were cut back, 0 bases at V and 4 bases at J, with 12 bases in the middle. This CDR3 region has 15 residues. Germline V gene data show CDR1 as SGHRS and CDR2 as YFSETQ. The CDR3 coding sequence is TGCGCCAGCAGCTTGGAAGGGGGGGTCGCAGATACGCAGTATTTT. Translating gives CASSLEGGVADTQYF.

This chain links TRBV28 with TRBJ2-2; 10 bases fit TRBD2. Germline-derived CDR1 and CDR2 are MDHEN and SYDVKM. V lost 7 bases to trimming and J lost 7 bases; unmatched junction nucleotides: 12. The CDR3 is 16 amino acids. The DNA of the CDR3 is TGTGCCAGCAATGTACCGAGCGGGAGGGCCAGCGGGGAGCTGTTTTTT. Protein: CASNVPSGRASGELFF.

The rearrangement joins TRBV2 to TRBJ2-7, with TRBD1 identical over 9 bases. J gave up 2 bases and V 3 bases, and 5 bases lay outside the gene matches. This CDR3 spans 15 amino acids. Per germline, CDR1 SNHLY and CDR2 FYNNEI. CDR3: CASSDVGQGAYEQYF. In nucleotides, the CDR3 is TGTGCCAGCAGTGACGTGGGACAGGGCGCCTACGAGCAGTACTTC.

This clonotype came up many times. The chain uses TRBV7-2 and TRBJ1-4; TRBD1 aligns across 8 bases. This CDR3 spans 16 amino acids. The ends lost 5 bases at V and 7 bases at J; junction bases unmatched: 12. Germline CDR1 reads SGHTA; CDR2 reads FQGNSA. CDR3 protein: CASSQPGTDRGEKLFF. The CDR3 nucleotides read TGTGCCAGCAGCCAACCCGGTACAGACAGGGGTGAAAAACTGTTTTTT.

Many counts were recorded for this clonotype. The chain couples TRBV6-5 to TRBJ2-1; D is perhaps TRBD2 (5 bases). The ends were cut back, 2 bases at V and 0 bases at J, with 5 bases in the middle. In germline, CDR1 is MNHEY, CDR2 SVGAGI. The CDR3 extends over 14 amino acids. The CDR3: CASSYRDSYNEQFF. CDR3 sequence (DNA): TGTGCCAGCAGTTACCGGGACTCCTACAATGAGCAGTTCTTC.

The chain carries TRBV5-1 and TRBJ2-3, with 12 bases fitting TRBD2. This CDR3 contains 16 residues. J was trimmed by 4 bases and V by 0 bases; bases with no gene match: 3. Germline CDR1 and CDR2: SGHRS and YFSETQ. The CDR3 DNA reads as TGCGCCAGCAGCTTGGGGACTAGCGGGAATGCAGATACGCAGTATTTT. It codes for CASSLGTSGNADTQYF.

The CDR3 DNA reads TGCAGCGTTGAGGGGGGGAGCGAGCAGTACTTC. Amino acid sequence: CSVEGGSEQYF. V gene TRBV29-1 combines with J gene TRBJ2-7; 7 bases fit TRBD2. The CDR3 sequence is 11 residues long. CDR1 and CDR2 (germline): SQVTM, ANQGSEA. The V segment lost 3 bases and the J segment 6 bases; nucleotides outside the gene matches: 2.

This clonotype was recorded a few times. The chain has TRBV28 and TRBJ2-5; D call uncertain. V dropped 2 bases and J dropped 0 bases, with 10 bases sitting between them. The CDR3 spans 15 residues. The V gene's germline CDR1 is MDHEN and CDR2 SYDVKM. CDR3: CASSLIRLYQETQYF. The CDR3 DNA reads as TGTGCCAGCAGTTTAATCCGGTTGTACCAAGAGACCCAGTACTTC.

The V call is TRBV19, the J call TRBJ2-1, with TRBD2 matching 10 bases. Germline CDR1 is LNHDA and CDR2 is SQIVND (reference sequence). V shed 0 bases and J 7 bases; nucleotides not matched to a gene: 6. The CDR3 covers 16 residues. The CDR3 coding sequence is TGTGCCAGTAGTATAGATCTAGCGGGGGAGAGGAATGAGCAGTTCTTC. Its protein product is CASSIDLAGERNEQFF.

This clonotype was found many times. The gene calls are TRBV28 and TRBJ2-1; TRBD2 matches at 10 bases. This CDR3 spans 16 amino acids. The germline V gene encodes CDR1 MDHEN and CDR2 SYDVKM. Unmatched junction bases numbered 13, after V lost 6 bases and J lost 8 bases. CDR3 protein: CASRRASGSLSYEQFF. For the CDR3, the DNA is TGTGCCAGCAGGAGGGCTAGCGGGAGTCTGAGCTATGAGCAGTTCTTC.

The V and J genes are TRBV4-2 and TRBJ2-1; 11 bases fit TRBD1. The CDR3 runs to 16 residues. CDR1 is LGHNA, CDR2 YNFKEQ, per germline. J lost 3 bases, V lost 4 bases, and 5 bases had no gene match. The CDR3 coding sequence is TGTGCCAGCAGCCGGGAAGGGACAGGGGGCTACAATGAGCAGTTCTTC. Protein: CASSREGTGGYNEQFF.

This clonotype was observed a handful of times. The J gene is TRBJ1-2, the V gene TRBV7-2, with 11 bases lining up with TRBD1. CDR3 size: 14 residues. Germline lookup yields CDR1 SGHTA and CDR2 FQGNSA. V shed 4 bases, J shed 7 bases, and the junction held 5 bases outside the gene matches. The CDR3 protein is CASSSPGQGVGYTF. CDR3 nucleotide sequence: TGTGCCAGCAGCTCACCGGGACAGGGGGTTGGCTACACCTTC.

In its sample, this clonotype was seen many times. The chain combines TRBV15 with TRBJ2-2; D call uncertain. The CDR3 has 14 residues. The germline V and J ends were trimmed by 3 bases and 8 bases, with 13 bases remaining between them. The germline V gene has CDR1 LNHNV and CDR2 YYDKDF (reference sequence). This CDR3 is CATSRTSFTGELFF. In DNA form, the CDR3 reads TGTGCCACCAGCAGGACCTCCTTTACTGGGGAGCTGTTTTTT. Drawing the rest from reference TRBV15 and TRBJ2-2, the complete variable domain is DAMVIQNPRYQVTQFGKPVTLSCSQTLNHNVMYWYQQKSSQAPKLLFHYYDKDFNNEADTPDNFQSRRPNTSFCFLDIRSPGLGDTAMYLCATSRTSFTGELFFGEGSRLTVL.

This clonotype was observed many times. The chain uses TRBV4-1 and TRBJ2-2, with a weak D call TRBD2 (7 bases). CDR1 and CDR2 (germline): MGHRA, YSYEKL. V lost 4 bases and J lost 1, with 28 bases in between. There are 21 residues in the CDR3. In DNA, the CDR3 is TGCGCCAGCAGCCGAGTTACAGGGAAAGTCTTTGGCGGGAGGAACACCGGGGAGCTGTTTTTT. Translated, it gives CASSRVTGKVFGGRNTGELFF.